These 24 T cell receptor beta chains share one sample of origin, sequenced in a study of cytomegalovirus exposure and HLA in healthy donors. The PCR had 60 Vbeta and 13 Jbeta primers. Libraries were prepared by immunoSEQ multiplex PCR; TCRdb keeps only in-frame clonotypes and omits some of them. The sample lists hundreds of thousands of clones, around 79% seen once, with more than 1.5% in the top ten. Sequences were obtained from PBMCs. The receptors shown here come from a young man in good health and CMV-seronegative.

The CDR3 here is CASSPDRASTDTQYF. CDR3 sequence (DNA): TGTGCCAGCAGCCCCGACAGGGCTAGCACAGATACGCAGTATTTT. This sequence joins TRBV6-5 and TRBJ2-3; 7 bases match TRBD1. The germline V gene has CDR1 MNHEY and CDR2 SVGAGI. CDR3 length: 15 residues. V gave up 6 bases and J gave up 0 bases; unmatched junction bases: 6.

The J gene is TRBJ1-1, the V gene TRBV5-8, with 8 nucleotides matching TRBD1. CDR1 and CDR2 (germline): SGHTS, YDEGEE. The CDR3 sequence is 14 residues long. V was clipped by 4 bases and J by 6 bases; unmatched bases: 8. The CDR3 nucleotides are TGTGCCAGCAGCCCGGACAGGGTGATAGCTGAAGCTTTCTTT. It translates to CASSPDRVIAEAFF.

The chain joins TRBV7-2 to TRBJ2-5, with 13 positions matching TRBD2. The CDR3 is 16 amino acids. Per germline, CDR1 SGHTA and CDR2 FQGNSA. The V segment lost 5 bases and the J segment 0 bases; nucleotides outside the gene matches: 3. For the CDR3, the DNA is TGTGCCAGCAGCCCAACTAGCGGGGGGGACCAAGAGACCCAGTACTTC. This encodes CASSPTSGGDQETQYF. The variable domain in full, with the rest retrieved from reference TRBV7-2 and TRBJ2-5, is GAGVSQSPSNKVTEKGKDVELRCDPISGHTALYWYRQSLGQGLEFLIYFQGNSAPDKSGLPSDRFSAERTGGSVSTLTIQRTQQEDSAVYLCASSPTSGGDQETQYFGPGTRLLVL.

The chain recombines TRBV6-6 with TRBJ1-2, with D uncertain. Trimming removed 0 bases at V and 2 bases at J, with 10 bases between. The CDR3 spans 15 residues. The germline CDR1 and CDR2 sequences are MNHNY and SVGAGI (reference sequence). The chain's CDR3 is CASSYSNNMNYGYTF. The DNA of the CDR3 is TGTGCCAGCAGTTACTCGAACAATATGAACTATGGCTACACCTTC.

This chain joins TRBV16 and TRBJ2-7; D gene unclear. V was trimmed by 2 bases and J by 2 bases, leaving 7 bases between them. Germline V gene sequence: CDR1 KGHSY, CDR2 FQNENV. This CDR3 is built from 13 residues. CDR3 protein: CASSQGPTYEQYF. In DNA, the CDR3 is TGTGCCAGCAGCCAAGGGCCCACCTACGAGCAGTACTTC.

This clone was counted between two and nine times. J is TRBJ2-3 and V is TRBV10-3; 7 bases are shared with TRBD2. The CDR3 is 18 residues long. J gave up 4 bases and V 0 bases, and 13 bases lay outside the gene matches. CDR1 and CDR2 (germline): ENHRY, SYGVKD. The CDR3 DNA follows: TGTGCCATCAGTGAGTCGAGGCTAGCGGATCGTGCCTCAGATACGCAGTATTTT. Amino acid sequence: CAISESRLADRASDTQYF.

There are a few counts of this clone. The CDR3 protein is CAWRTGANTEAFF. CDR3 nucleotide sequence: TGTGCCTGGAGGACAGGGGCGAACACTGAAGCTTTCTTT. The chain combines TRBV30 with TRBJ1-1; the match to TRBD1 covers 8 bases. With V trimmed by 3 bases and J by 1 base, 1 base remained unmatched. Germline V gene sequence: CDR1 GTSNPN, CDR2 SVGIG (reference sequence). The CDR3 sequence is 13 residues long.

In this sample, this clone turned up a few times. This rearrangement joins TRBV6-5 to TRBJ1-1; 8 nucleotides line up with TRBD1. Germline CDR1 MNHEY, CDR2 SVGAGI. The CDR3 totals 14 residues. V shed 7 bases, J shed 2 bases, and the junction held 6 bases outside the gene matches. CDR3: CASTSGQVNTEAFF. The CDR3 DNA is TGTGCCAGCACCTCGGGACAGGTAAACACTGAAGCTTTCTTT.

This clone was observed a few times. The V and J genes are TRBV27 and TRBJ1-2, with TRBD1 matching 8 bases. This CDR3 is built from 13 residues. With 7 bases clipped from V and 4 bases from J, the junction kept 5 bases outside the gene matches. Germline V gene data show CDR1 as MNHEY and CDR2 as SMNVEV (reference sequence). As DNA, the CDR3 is TGTGCCAGCATGGACAGGGTATCCTATGGCTACACCTTC. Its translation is CASMDRVSYGYTF.

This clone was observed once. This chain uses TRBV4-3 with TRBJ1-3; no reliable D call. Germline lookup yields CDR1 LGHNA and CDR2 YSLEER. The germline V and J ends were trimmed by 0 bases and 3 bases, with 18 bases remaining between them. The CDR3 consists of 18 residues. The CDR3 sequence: CASSQETGGPSFGNTIYF. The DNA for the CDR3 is TGCGCCAGCAGCCAAGAAACGGGAGGGCCGTCTTTTGGAAACACCATATATTTT.

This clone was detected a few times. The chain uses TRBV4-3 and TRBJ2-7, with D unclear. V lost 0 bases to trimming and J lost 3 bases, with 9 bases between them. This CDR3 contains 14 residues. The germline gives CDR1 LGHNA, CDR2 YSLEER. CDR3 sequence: CASSQDRFGYEQYF. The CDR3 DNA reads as TGCGCCAGCAGCCAAGACAGGTTCGGCTACGAGCAGTACTTC.

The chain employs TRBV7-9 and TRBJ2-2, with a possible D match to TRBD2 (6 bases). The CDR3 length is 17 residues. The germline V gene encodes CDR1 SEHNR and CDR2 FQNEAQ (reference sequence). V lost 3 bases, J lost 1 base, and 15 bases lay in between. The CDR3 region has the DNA TGTGCCAGCAGCTTGCCTGTCGGGACTCAGAACACCGGGGAGCTGTTTTTT. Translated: CASSLPVGTQNTGELFF.

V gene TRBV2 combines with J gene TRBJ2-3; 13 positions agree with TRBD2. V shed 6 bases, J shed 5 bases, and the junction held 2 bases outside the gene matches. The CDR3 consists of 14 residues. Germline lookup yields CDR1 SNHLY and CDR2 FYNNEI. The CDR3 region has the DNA TGTGCCAGCAGAGGGACTAGCGGGGTAGATACGCAGTATTTT. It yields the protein CASRGTSGVDTQYF.

CDR3 DNA sequence: TGTGCCAGCAGTTACTCGCGGGAGGCCGGGGGGGAGCTGTTTTTT. Amino acid sequence: CASSYSREAGGELFF. This chain links TRBV6-5 with TRBJ2-2; 8 positions match TRBD2. The ends lost 0 bases at V and 8 bases at J; junction bases unmatched: 5. CDR3 size: 15 residues. The germline V gene has CDR1 MNHEY and CDR2 SVGAGI.

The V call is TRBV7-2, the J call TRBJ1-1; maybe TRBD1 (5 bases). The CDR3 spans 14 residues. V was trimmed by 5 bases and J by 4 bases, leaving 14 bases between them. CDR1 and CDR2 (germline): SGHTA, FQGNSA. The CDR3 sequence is CASSKIGGGTEAFF. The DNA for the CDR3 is TGTGCCAGCAGCAAGATTGGGGGAGGCACTGAAGCTTTCTTT. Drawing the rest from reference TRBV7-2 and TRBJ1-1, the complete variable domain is GAGVSQSPSNKVTEKGKDVELRCDPISGHTALYWYRQSLGQGLEFLIYFQGNSAPDKSGLPSDRFSAERTGGSVSTLTIQRTQQEDSAVYLCASSKIGGGTEAFFGQGTRLTVV.

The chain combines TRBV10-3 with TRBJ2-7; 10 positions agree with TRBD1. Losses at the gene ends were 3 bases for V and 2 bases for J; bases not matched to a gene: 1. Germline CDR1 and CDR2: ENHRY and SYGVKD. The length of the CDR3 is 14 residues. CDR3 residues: CAISEGTGAYEQYF. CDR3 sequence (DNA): TGTGCCATCAGTGAAGGGACAGGGGCCTACGAGCAGTACTTC.

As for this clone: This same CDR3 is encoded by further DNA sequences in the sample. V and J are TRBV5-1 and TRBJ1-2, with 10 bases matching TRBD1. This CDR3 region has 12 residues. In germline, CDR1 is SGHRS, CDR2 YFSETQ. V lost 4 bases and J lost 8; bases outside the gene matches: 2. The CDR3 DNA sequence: TGCGCCAGCAGCCTGGACAGGGGGGGCTACACCTTC. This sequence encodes CASSLDRGGYTF. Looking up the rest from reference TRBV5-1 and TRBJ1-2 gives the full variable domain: KAGVTQTPRYLIKTRGQQVTLSCSPISGHRSVSWYQQTPGQGLQFLFEYFSETQRNKGNFPGRFSGRQFSNSRSEMNVSTLELGDSALYLCASSLDRGGYTFGSGTRLTVV.

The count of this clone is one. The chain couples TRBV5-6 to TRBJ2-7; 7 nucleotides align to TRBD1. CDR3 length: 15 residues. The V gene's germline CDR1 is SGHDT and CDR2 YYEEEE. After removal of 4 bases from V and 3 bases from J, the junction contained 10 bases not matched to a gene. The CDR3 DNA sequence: TGTGCCAGCAGCCTAAGCGGCCAGGGGGACTACGAGCAGTACTTC. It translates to CASSLSGQGDYEQYF.

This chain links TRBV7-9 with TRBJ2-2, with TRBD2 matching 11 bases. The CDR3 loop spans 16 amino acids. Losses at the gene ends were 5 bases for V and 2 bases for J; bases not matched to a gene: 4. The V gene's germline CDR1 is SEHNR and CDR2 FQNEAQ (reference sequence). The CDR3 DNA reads TGTGCCAGCAGCCCCACTAGCGGGAGAAACACCGGGGAGCTGTTTTTT. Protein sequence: CASSPTSGRNTGELFF.

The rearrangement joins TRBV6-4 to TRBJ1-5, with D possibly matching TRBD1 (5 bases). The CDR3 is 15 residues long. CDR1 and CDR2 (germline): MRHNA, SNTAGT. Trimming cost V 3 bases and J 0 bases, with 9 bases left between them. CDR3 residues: CASSERGLSNQPQHF. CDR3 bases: TGTGCCAGCAGTGAGCGGGGCCTTAGCAATCAGCCCCAGCATTTT.

CDR3 sequence (DNA): TGTGCCAGCAGCTTCGCAGGGGTTCAGCGACAAGAGACCCAGTACTTC. This encodes CASSFAGVQRQETQYF. The J gene is TRBJ2-5, the V gene TRBV7-9; D is possibly TRBD1 (6 bases). The CDR3 contains 16 residues. Germline V gives CDR1 SEHNR, CDR2 FQNEAQ (reference sequence). Trimming left V 3 bases short and J 2 bases short, with 16 bases between.

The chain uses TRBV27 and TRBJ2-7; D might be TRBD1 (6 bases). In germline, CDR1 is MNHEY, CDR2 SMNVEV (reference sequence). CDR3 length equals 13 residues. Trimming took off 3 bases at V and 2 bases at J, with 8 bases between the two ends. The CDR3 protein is CASSFRGTYEQYF. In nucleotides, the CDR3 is TGTGCCAGCAGTTTCAGGGGCACCTACGAGCAGTACTTC.

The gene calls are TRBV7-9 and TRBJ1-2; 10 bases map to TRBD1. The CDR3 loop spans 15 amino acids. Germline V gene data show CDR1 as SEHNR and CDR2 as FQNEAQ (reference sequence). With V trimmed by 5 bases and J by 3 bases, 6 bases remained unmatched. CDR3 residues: CASSPPGTGDYGYTF. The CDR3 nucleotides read TGTGCCAGCAGCCCCCCAGGGACAGGGGACTATGGCTACACCTTC.

The DNA for the CDR3 is TGTGCCAGCAGCCAAGACGGATCGCGGGGGGCGAGGGGCTACACCTTC. Encoded protein: CASSQDGSRGARGYTF. The chain recombines TRBV4-2 with TRBJ1-2; the D gene is possibly TRBD1 (6 bases). This CDR3 is built from 16 residues. Deletions cut 0 bases from V and 8 bases from J, with 19 bases between. The germline CDR1 and CDR2 sequences are LGHNA and YNFKEQ.